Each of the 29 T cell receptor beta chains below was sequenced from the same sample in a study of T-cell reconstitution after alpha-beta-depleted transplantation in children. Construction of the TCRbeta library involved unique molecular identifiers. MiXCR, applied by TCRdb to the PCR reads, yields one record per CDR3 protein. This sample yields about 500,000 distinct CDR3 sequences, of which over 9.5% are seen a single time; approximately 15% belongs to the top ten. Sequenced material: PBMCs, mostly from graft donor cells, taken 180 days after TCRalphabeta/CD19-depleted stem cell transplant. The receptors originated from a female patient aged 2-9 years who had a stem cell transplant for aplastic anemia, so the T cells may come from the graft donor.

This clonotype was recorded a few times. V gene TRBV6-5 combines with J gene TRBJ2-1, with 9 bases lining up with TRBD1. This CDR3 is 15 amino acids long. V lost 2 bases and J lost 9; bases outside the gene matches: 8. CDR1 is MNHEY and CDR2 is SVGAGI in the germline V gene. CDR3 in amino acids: CASSYRQGVQGEQFF. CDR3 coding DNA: TGTGCCAGCAGTTACCGACAGGGGGTGCAAGGTGAGCAGTTCTTC.

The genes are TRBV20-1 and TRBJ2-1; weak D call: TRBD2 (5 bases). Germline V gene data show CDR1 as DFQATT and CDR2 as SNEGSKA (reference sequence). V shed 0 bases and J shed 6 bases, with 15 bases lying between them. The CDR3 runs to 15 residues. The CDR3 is CSARDRDSAVNEQFF. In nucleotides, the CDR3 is TGCAGTGCTAGAGATCGGGATAGCGCCGTCAATGAGCAGTTCTTC.

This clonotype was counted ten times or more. The CDR3 bases are TGTGCCAGCAGCCCCATGACGGGACTACCGAACACCGGGGAGCTGTTTTTT. As protein: CASSPMTGLPNTGELFF. The V and J genes are TRBV12-3 or TRBV12-4 and TRBJ2-2; 7 bases are a match to TRBD2. The junction had 10 bases not matched to a gene; V was cut back by 6 bases and J by 0 bases. This CDR3 comprises 17 residues.

CDR3 protein: CASSRRAPSSYNEQFF. The CDR3 DNA reads as TGCGCCAGCAGCCGACGGGCGCCTAGCTCCTACAATGAGCAGTTCTTC. The genes are TRBV5-1 and TRBJ2-1; D remains ambiguous. CDR1 and CDR2 from the germline V gene are SGHRS and YFSETQ. The CDR3 runs to 16 residues. The V and J ends lost 4 bases and 0 bases respectively, with 14 bases between them.

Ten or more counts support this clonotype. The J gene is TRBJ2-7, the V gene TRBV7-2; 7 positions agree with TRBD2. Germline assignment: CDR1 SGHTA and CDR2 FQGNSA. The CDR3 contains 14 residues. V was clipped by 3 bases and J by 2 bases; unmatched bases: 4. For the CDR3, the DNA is TGTGCCAGCAGCTTTGGGGGAGGGCCCTACGAGCAGTACGTC. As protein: CASSFGGGPYEQYV.

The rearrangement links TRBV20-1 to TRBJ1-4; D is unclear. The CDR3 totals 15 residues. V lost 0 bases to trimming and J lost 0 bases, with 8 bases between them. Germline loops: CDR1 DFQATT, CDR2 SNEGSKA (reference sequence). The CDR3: CSARDGPSTNEKLFF. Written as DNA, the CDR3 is TGCAGTGCTAGAGATGGACCATCAACTAATGAAAAACTGTTTTTT.

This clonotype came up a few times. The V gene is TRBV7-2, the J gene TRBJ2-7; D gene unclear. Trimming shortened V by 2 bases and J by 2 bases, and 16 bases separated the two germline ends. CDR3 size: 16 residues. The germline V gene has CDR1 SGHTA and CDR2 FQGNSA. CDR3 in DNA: TGTGCCAGCAGCTTACGTCCAGGTGGAACGCCCTACGAGCAGTACGTC. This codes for CASSLRPGGTPYEQYV.

CDR3 residues: CSARLAGVAGELFF. Written as DNA, the CDR3 is TGCAGTGCTAGACTAGCGGGAGTCGCCGGGGAGCTGTTTTTT. J is TRBJ2-2 and V is TRBV20-1, with 10 bases that match TRBD2. This CDR3 has 14 residues. With 2 bases clipped from V and 6 bases from J, the junction kept 3 bases outside the gene matches. Germline-derived CDR1 and CDR2 are DFQATT and SNEGSKA (reference sequence).

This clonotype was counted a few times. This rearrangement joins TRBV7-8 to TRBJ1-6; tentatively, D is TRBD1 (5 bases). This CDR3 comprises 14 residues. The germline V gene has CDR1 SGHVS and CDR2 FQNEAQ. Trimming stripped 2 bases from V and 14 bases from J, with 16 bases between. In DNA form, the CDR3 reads TGTGCCAGCAGCTTACAGGGTGGGGTGGTGGCCCTCCACTTT. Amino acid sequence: CASSLQGGVVALHF.

CDR3 DNA sequence: TGCGCCAGCAGCTGGACTTACGGGACAGGGGGCGACTATGGCTACACCTTC. Translating gives CASSWTYGTGGDYGYTF. This chain joins TRBV5-1 and TRBJ1-2, with TRBD1 identical over 12 bases. With 3 bases clipped from V and 3 bases from J, the junction kept 9 bases outside the gene matches. Germline V gene sequence: CDR1 SGHRS, CDR2 YFSETQ. There are 17 residues in the CDR3.

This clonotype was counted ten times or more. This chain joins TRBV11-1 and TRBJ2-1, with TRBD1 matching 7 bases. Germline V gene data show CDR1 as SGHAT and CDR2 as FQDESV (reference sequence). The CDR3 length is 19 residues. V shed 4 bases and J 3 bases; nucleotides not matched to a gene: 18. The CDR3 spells CASSSPTHRGLLHYNEQFF. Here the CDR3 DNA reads TGTGCCAGCAGCTCGCCCACGCACAGGGGTCTCCTTCACTACAATGAGCAGTTCTTC.

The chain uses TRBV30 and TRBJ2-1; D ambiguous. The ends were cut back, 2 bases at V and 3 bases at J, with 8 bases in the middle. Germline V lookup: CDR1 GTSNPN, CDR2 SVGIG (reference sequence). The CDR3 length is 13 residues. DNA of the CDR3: TGTGCCTGGAGTTTAGATATCTACAATGAGCAGTTCTTC. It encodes CAWSLDIYNEQFF.

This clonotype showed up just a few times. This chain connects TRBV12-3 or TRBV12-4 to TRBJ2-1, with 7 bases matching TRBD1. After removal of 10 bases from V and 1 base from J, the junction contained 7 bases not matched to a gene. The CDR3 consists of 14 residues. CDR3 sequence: CAILYRGSYNEQFF. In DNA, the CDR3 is TGTGCCATATTGTACAGGGGTTCCTACAATGAGCAGTTCTTC.

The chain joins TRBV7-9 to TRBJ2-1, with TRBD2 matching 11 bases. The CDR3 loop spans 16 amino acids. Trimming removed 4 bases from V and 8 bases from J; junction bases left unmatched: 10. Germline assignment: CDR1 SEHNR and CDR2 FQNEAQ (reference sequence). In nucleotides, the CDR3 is TGTGCCAGCAGCTACTTTAGCGGGAGGGCCGAGGATGAGCAGTTCTTC. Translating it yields CASSYFSGRAEDEQFF.

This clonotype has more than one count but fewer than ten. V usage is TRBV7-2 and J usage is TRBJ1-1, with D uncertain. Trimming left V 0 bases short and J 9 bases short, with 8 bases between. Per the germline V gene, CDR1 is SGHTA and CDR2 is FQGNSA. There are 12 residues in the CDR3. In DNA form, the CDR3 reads TGTGCCAGCAGCTTAGCCGCCGTGCAAGCTTTCTTT. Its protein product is CASSLAAVQAFF.

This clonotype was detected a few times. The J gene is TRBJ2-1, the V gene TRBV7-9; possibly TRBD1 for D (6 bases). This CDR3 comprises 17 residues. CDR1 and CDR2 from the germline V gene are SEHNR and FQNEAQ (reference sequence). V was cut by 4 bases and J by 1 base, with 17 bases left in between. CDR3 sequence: CASSSHRAVRSYNEQFF. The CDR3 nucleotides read TGTGCCAGCAGCTCCCACAGGGCCGTCCGGTCCTACAATGAGCAGTTCTTC. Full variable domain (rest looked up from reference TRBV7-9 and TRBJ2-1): DTGVSQNPRHKITKRGQNVTFRCDPISEHNRLYWYRQTLGQGPEFLTYFQNEAQLEKSRLLSDRFSAERPKGSFSTLEIQRTEQGDSAMYLCASSSHRAVRSYNEQFFGPGTRLTVL.

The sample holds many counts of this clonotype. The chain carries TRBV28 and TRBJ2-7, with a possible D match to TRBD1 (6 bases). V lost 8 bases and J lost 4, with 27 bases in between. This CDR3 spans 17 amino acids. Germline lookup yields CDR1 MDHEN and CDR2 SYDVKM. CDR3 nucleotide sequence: TGTGCCAGCGGAACAGGGAGTCGGCTTAAATCGGATTACGAGCAGTACTTC. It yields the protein CASGTGSRLKSDYEQYF.

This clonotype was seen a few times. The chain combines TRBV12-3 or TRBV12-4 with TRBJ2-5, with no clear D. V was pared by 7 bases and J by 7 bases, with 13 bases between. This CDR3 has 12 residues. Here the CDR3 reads CASTLVPGTQYF. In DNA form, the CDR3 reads TGTGCCAGCACCTTAGTACCCGGGACCCAGTACTTC.

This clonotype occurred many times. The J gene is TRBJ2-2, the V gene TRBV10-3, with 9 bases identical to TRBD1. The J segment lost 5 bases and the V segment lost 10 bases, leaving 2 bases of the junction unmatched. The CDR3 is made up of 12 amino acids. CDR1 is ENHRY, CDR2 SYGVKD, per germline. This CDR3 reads CATQGATGELFF. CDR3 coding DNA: TGTGCCACACAGGGGGCGACCGGGGAGCTGTTTTTT.

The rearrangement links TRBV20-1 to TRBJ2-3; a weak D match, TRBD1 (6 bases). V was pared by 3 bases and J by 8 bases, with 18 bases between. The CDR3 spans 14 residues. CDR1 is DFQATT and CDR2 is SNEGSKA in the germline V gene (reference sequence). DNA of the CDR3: TGCAGTGCTAGCTCCAGAGCTATAGGGGGTACGCAGTATTTT. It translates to CSASSRAIGGTQYF.

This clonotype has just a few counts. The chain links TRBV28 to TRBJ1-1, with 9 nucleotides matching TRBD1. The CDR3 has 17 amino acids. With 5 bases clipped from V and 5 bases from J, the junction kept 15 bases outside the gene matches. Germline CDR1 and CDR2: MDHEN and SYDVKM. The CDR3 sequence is CASSPDYYRDRVTEAFF. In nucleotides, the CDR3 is TGTGCCAGCAGTCCTGACTATTACCGGGACAGGGTGACTGAAGCTTTCTTT.

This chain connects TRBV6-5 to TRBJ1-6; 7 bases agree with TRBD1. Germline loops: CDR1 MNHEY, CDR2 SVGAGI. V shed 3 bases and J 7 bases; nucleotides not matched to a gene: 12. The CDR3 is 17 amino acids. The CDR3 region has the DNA TGTGCCAGCAGTTATTTTTGGACAGGTCGATTGAATTCACCCCTCCACTTT. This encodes CASSYFWTGRLNSPLHF.

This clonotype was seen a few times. The DNA for the CDR3 is TGTGCCAGCAGCTTAGTTACCGGGACTGGGACTGAAGCTTTCTTT. This sequence encodes CASSLVTGTGTEAFF. The chain links TRBV7-2 to TRBJ1-1, with D possibly matching TRBD1 (5 bases). In germline, CDR1 is SGHTA, CDR2 FQGNSA. The CDR3 runs to 15 residues. Trimming pared 1 base from V and 5 bases from J, leaving 14 bases between.

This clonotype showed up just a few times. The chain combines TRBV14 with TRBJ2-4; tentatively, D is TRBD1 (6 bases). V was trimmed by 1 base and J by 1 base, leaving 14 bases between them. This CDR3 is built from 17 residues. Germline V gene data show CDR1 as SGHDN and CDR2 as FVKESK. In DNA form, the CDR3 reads TGTGCCAGCAGCCAAGTAGGGGGAGTATCGGCCAAAAACATTCAGTACTTC. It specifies CASSQVGGVSAKNIQYF.

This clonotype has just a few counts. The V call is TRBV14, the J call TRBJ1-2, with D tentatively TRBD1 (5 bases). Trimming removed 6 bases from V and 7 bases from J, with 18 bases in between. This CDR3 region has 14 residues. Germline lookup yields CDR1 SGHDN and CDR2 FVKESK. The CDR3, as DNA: TGTGCCAGCAGACCTGGGACTTTAGCTGGTGGCTACACCTTC. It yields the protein CASRPGTLAGGYTF.

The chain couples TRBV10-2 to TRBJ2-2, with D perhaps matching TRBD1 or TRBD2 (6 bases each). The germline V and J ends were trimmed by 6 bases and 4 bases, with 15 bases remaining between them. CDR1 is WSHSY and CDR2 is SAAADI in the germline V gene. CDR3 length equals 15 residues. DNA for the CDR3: TGCGCCAGCAGACCGCGGGACACTGGCACCGGGGAGCTGTTTTTT. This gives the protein CASRPRDTGTGELFF.

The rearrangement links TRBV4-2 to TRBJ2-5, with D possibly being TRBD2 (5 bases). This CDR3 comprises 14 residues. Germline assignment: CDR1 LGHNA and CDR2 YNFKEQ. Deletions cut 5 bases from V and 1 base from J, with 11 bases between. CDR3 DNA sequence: TGTGCCAGCAGCACGGGAAGAGTCCAAGAGACCCAGTACTTC. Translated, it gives CASSTGRVQETQYF.

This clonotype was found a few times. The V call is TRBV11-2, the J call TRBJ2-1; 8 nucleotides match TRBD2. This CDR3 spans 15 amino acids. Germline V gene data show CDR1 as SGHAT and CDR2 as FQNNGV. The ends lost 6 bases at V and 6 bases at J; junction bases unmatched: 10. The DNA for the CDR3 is TGTGCCAGCAGTTTGGAGAGGACTAGCTTCAATGAGCAGTTCTTC. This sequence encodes CASSLERTSFNEQFF.

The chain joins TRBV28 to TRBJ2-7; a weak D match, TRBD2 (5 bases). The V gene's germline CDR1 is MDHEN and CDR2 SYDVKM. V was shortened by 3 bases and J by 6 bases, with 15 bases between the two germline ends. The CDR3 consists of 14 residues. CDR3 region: CASSFRLAPSEQYF. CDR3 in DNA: TGTGCCAGCAGTTTTCGGCTAGCCCCCTCCGAGCAGTACTTC.